This TCR beta chain was recovered during a study of T cells after posttransplantation cyclophosphamide. Study results and caveats: Later post-transplant blood repertoires were often dominated by donor CD8+ memory clones. Skin or GI-infiltrating T cells shared few TRB sequences with blood.

This CDR3 region has 16 residues. The germline gives CDR1 SGHTA, CDR2 FQGNSA. The ends lost 5 bases at V and 8 bases at J; junction bases unmatched: 12. On this clone itself: What it recognizes is unknown. Given a far larger clone just one base away, this is likely a sequencing read error. The same CDR3 can be traced to other DNA sequences in this sample.

Using immunoSEQ multiplex PCR, the repertoire was profiled, and TCRdb retains in-frame clones only, with some absent. The repertoire holds 5,000 or so clones, about two thirds seen once, with 18% in the top ten. The sample was memory CD8+ T cells sorted from blood. The rearrangement uses TRBV7-2 and TRBJ1-4; the match to TRBD1 covers 9 bases. The source is a woman aged 55-70 years in good health, CMV-negative, and a related stem cell transplant donor. DNA for the CDR3: TGTGCCAGCAGCCAAGATTGGGACAGGGTAGGGGAAAAACTGTTTTTT. It translates to CASSQDWDRVGEKLFF.